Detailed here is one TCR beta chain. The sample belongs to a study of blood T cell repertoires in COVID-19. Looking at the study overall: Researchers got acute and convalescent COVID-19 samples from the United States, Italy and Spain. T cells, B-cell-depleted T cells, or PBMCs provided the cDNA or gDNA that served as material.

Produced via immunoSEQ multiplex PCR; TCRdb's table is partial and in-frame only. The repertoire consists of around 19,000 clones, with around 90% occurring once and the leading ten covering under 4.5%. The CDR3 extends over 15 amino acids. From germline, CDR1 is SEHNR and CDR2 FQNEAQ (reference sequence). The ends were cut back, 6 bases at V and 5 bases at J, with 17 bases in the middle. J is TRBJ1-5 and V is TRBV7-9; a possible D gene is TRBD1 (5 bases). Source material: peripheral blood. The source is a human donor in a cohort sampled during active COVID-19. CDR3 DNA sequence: TGTGCCAGCAGTCCGGGTCCGGGGGAATATCAGCCCCAGCATTTT. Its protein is CASSPGPGEYQPQHF.